This T cell receptor (beta chain) came from a study of T cells after somatic rescue of genetic block. The CDR3 has 16 amino acids. The germline gives CDR1 LGHNA, CDR2 YNFKEQ. The V end lost 4 bases, the J end lost 6 bases, and 18 bases lay between the germline ends. Profiled with immunoSEQ multiplex PCR; TCRdb holds only in-frame clones, not every one. The sample lists 110,000 or so clones, approximately 90% occurring once. The receptor comes from a woman between 18 and 29 years old. The rearrangement joins TRBV4-2 to TRBJ1-4; weak D call: TRBD1 (6 bases). Sequencing was carried out using peripheral blood mononuclear cells (PBMCs). The CDR3 DNA sequence: TGTGCCAGCAGCCCGCCGGGGGCAGGCCTATATGAAAAACTGTTTTTT. The encoded protein is CASSPPGAGLYEKLFF.